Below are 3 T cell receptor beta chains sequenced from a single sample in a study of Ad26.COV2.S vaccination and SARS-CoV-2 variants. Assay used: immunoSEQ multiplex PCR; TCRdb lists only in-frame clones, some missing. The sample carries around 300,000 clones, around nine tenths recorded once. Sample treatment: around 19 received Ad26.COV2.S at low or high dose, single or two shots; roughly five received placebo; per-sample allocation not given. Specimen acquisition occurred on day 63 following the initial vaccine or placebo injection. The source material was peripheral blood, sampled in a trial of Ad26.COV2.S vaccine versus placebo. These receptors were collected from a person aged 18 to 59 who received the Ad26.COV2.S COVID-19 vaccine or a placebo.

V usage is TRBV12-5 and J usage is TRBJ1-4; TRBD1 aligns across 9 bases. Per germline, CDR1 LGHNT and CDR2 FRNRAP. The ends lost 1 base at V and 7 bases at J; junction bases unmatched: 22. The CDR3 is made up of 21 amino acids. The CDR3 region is CASGLGTGADNGGLESEKLFF. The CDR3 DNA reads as TGTGCTAGTGGTTTGGGGACAGGGGCGGATAACGGAGGATTAGAGAGTGAAAAACTGTTTTTT.

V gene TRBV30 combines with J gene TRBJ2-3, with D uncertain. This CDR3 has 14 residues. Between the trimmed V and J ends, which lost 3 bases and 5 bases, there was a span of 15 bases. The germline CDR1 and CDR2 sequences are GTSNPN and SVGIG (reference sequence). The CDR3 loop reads CAWRKTVDGDTQYF. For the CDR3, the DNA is TGTGCCTGGAGGAAGACGGTTGATGGAGATACGCAGTATTTT.

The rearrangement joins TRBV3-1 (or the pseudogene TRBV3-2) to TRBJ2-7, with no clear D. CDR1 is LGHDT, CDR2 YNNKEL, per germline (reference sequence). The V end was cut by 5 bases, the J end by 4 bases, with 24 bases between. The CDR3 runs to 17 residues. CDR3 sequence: CASSFSTRPLPLYEQYF. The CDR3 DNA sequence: TGTGCCAGCAGCTTCTCGACTCGTCCCCTCCCCCTTTACGAGCAGTACTTC.